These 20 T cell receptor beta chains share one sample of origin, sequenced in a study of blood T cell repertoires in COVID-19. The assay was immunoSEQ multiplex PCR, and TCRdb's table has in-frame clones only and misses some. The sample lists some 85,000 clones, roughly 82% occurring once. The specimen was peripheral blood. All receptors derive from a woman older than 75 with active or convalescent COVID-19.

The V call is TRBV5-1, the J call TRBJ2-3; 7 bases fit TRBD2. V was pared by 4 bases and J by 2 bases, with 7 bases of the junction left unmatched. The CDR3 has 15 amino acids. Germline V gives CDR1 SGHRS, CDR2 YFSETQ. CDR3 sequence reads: CASSRWSGDTDTQYF. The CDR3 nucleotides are TGCGCCAGCAGCCGATGGAGCGGGGACACAGATACGCAGTATTTT.

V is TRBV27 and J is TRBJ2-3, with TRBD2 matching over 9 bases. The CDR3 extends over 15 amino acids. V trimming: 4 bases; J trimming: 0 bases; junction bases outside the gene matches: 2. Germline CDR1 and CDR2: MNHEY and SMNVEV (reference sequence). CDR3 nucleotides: TGTGCCAGCAGTTCGAGCGGGGGGAGCACAGATACGCAGTATTTT. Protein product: CASSSSGGSTDTQYF.

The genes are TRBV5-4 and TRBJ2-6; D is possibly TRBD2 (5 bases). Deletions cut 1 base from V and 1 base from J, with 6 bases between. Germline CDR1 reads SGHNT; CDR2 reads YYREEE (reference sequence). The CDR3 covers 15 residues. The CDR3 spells CASSLTGSGANVLTF. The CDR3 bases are TGTGCCAGCAGCTTGACGGGATCTGGGGCCAACGTCCTGACTTTC.

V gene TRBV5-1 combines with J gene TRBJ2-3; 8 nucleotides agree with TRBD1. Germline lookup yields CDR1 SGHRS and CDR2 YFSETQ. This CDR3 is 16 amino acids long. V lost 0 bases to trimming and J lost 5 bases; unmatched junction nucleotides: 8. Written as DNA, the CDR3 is TGCGCCAGCAGCTTGGTTCCGGGGACAGGTGTAGATACGCAGTATTTT. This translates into CASSLVPGTGVDTQYF.

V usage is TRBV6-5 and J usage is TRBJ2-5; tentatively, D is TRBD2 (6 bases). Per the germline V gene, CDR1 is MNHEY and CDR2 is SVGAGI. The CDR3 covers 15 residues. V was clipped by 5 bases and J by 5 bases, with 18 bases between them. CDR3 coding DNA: TGTGCCAGCAGTAGGGGAGGTCTAGCTGGGGAGACCCAGTACTTC. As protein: CASSRGGLAGETQYF.

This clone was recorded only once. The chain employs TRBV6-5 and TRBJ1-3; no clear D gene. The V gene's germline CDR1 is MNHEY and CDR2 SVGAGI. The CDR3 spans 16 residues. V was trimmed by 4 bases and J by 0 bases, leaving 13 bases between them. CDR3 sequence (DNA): TGTGCCAGCAGTTTGACAAGTTCGAGCTCTGGAAACACCATATATTTT. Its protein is CASSLTSSSSGNTIYF.

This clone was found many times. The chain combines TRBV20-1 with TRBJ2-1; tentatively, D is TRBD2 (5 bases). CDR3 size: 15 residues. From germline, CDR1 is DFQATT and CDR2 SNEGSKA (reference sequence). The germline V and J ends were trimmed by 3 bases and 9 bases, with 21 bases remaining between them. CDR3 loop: CSASKEGLEASEQFF. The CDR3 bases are TGCAGTGCTAGTAAAGAGGGCCTCGAGGCCAGTGAGCAGTTCTTC.

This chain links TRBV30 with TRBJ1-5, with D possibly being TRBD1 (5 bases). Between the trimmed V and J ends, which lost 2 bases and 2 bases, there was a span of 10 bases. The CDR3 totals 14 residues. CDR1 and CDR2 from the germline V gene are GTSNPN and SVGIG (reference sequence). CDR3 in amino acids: CAWSLPGGNQPQHF. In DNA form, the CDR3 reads TGTGCCTGGAGTTTACCGGGGGGCAATCAGCCCCAGCATTTT.

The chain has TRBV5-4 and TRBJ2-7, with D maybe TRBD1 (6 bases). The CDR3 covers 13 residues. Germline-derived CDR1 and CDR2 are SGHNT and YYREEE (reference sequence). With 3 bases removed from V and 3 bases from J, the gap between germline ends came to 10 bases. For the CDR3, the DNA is TGTGCCAGCAGCTACCGACAGGACTACGAGCAGTACTTC. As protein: CASSYRQDYEQYF.

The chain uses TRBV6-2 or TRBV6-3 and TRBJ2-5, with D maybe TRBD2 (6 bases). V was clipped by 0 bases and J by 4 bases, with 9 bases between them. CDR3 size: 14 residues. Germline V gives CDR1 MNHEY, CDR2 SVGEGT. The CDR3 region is CASSYSKGGETQYF. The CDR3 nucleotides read TGTGCCAGCAGTTACTCGAAGGGAGGAGAGACCCAGTACTTC.

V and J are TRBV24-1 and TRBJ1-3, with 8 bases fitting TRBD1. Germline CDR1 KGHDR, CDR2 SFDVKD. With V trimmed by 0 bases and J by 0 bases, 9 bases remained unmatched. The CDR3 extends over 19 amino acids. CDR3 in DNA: TGTGCCACCAGTGATTTGCAAAGGGACAGGCCGCTCTCTGGAAACACCATATATTTT. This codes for CATSDLQRDRPLSGNTIYF.

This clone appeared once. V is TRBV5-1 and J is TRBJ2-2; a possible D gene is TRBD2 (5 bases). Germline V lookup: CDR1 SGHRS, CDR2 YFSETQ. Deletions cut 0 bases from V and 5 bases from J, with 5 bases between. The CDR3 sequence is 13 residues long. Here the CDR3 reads CASSLAGTGELFF. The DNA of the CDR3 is TGCGCCAGCAGCTTGGCGGGGACCGGGGAGCTGTTTTTT.

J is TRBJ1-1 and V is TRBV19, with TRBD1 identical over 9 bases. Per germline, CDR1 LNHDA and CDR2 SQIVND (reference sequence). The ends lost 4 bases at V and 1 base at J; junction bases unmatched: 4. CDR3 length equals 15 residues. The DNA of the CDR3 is TGTGCCAGTAGTACCACAGGGGGCCAGAACACTGAAGCTTTCTTT. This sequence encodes CASSTTGGQNTEAFF. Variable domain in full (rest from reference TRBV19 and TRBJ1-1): DGGITQSPKYLFRKEGQNVTLSCEQNLNHDAMYWYRQDPGQGLRLIYYSQIVNDFQKGDIAEGYSVSREKKESFPLTVTSAQKNPTAFYLCASSTTGGQNTEAFFGQGTRLTVV.

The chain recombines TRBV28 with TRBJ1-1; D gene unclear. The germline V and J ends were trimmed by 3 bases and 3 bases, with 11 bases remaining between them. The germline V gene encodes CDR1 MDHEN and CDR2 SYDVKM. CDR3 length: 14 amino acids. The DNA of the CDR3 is TGTGCCAGCAGTTTGGGCAGCATCTACACTGAAGCTTTCTTT. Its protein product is CASSLGSIYTEAFF.

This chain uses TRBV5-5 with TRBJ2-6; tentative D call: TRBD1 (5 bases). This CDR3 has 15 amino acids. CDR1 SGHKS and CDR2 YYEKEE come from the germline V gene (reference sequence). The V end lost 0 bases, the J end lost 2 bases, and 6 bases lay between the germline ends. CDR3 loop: CASSLAGTGANVLTF. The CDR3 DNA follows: TGTGCCAGCAGCTTGGCAGGGACTGGGGCCAACGTCCTGACTTTC.

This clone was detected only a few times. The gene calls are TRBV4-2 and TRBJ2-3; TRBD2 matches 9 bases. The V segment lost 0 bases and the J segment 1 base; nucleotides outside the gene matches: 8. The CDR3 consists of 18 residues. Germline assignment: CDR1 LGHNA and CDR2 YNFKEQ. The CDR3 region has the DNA TGTGCCAGCAGCCAAGATGGGGATAGCGGGGGTGGCACAGATACGCAGTATTTT. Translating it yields CASSQDGDSGGGTDTQYF.

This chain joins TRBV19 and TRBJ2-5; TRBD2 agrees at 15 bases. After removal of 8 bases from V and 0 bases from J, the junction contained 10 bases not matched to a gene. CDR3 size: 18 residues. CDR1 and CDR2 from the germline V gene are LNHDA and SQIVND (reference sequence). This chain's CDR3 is CASSYGTSGGTYQETQYF. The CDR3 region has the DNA TGTGCCAGTTCCTATGGGACTAGCGGGGGGACCTACCAAGAGACCCAGTACTTC.

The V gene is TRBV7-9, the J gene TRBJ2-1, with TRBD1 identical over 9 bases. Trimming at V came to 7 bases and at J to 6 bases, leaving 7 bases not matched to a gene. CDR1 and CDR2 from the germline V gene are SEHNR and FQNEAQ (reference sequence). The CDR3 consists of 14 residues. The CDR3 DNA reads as TGTGCCAGCACCTTGGAACAGGGGGCCAATGAGCAGTTCTTC. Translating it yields CASTLEQGANEQFF.

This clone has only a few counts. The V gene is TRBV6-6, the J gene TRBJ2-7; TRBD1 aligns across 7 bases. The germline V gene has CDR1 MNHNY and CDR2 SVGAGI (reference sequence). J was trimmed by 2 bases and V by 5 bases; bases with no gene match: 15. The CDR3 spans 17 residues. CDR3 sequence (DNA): TGTGCCAGCAGTCTCCATCCGGATGGACAGGACCCCTACGAGCAGTACTTC. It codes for CASSLHPDGQDPYEQYF.

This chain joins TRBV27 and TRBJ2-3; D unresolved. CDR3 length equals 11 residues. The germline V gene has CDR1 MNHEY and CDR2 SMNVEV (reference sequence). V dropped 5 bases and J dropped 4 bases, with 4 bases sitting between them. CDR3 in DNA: TGTGCCAGCAGTGTAGCAGATACGCAGTATTTT. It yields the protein CASSVADTQYF.